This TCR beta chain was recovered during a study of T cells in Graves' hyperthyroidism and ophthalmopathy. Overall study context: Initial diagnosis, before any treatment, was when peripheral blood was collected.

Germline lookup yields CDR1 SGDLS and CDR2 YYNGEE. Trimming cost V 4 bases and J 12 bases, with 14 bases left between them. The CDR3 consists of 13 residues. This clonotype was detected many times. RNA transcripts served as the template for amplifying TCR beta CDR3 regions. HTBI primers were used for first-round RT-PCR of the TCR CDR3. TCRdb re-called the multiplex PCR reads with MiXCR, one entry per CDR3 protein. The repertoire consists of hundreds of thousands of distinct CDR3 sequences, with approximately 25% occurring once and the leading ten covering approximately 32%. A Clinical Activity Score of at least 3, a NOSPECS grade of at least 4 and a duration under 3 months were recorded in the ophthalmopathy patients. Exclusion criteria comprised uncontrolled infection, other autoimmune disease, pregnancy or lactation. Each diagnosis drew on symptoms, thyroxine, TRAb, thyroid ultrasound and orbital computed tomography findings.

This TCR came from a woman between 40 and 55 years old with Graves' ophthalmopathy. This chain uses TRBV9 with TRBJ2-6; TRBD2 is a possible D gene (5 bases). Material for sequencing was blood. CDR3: CASSYGLSGVLTF. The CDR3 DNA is TGTGCCAGCAGCTACGGCTTGAGCGGCGTCCTGACTTTC.